The clone carrying this T cell receptor (beta chain) showed up just once. This entry belongs to a study of blood T cell repertoires in COVID-19. The repertoire was sequenced with immunoSEQ multiplex PCR; TCRdb's copy has only in-frame clones and lacks some. The sample consists of 200,000 to 300,000 clones, 83% of them appearing once. Germline loops: CDR1 LNHDA, CDR2 SQIVND (reference sequence). V dropped 5 bases and J dropped 0 bases, with 7 bases sitting between them. The CDR3 runs 13 residues. The source material was peripheral blood. The source is a human donor in a cohort sampled during active COVID-19. The rearrangement links TRBV19 to TRBJ1-1, with D maybe TRBD1 (5 bases). The CDR3 coding sequence is TGTGCCAGTAGTCTGGGGCTGAACACTGAAGCTTTCTTT. Encoded protein: CASSLGLNTEAFF.